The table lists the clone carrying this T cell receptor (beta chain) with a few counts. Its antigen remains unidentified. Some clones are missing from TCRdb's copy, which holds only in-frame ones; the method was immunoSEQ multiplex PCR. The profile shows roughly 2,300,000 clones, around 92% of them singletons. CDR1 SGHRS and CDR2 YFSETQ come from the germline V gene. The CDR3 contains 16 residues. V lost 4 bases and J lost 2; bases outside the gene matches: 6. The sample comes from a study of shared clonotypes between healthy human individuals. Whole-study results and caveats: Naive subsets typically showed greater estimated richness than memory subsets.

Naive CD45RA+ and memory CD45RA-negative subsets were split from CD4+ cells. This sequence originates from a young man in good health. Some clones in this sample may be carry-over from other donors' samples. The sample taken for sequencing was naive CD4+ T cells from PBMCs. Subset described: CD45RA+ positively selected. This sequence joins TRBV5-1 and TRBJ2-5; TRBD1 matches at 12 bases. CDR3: CASSAGTGGYQETQYF. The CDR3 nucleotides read TGCGCCAGCAGCGCAGGGACAGGGGGCTATCAAGAGACCCAGTACTTC.